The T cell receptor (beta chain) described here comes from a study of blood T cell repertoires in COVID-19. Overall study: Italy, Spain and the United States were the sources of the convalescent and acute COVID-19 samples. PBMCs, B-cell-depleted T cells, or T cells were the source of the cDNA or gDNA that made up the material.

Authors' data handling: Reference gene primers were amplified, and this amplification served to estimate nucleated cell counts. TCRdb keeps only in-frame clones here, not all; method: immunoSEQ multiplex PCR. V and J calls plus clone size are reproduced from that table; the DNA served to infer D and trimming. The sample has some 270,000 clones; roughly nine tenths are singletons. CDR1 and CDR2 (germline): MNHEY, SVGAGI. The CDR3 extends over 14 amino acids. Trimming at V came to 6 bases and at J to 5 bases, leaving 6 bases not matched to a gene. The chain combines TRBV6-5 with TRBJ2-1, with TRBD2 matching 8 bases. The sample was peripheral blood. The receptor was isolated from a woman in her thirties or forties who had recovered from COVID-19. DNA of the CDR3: TGTGCCAGCAGAACCGGGACTAGACACAATGAGCAGTTCTTC. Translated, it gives CASRTGTRHNEQFF.